The following is a T cell receptor (beta chain) sequence with its context. This entry is derived from a study of shared clonotypes between healthy human individuals. A deep-level run was used for the assay. Sorted-subset replicate PCRs used about 0.2 ug of genomic DNA. This amount corresponded to approximately 30,000 T cell genomes. Sequencing was performed with immunoSEQ multiplex PCR; in TCRdb, only in-frame clones are kept and a portion is missing. Among around 1.1 million clones listed, about 72% were seen once. CDR1 is MNHEY, CDR2 SMNVEV, per germline (reference sequence). The CDR3 has 15 amino acids. V lost 2 bases to trimming and J lost 5 bases, with 12 bases between them.

The TCR sequence derives from a young man in good health. Some clones in this sample may be carry-over from other donors' samples. Source material: memory CD4+ T cells from PBMCs. Subset denoted: CD45RA-negative fraction. V usage is TRBV27 and J usage is TRBJ2-2; TRBD1 might be the D (6 bases). The CDR3 region has the DNA TGTGCCAGCAGTTTACGGCAGGGGACGACCGGGGAGCTGTTTTTT. This codes for CASSLRQGTTGELFF.